The 12 T cell receptor beta chains listed next were all sequenced from one sample in a study of cytomegalovirus exposure and HLA in healthy donors. 60 Vbeta and 13 Jbeta primers were used in PCR. Some clones are missing from TCRdb's copy, which holds only in-frame ones; the method was immunoSEQ multiplex PCR. The profile shows 150,000 to 200,000 clones, around 80% of them singletons. Sequencing used PBMCs. These receptors were collected from a woman in her thirties or forties in good health and CMV-seronegative.

This rearrangement joins TRBV7-2 to TRBJ2-5, with 7 nucleotides matching TRBD1. The CDR3 spans 16 residues. The J segment lost 1 base and the V segment lost 5 bases, leaving 10 bases of the junction unmatched. Germline assignment: CDR1 SGHTA and CDR2 FQGNSA. The CDR3 loop is CASSPNSRDSQETQYF. The CDR3 nucleotides read TGTGCCAGCAGCCCGAACAGCCGGGACAGCCAAGAGACCCAGTACTTC. Full variable domain (missing parts from reference TRBV7-2 and TRBJ2-5): GAGVSQSPSNKVTEKGKDVELRCDPISGHTALYWYRQSLGQGLEFLIYFQGNSAPDKSGLPSDRFSAERTGGSVSTLTIQRTQQEDSAVYLCASSPNSRDSQETQYFGPGTRLLVL.

This clone was counted between two and nine times. This rearrangement joins TRBV29-1 to TRBJ1-5; D possibly corresponds to TRBD1 (5 bases). Trimming stripped 0 bases from V and 2 bases from J, with 23 bases between. The CDR3 is made up of 19 amino acids. The V gene's germline CDR1 is SQVTM and CDR2 ANQGSEA. Here the CDR3 reads CSVEDLGREDGSGNQPQHF. The CDR3 DNA reads as TGCAGCGTTGAAGATCTGGGCAGGGAGGACGGAAGCGGCAATCAGCCCCAGCATTTT.

The rearrangement links TRBV5-1 to TRBJ2-5; TRBD1 might be the D (6 bases). The CDR3 loop spans 15 amino acids. Per the germline V gene, CDR1 is SGHRS and CDR2 is YFSETQ. The V and J ends lost 4 bases and 9 bases respectively, with 22 bases between them. CDR3 nucleotide sequence: TGCGCCAGCAGCCCTCCCACCCTAGAAGGACAGTCCCAGTACTTC. It specifies CASSPPTLEGQSQYF.

DNA for the CDR3: TGTGCCAGCAGTTCCCTGGGGGGCACTGAAGCTTTCTTT. This codes for CASSSLGGTEAFF. The rearrangement joins TRBV25-1 to TRBJ1-1; possibly TRBD1 for D (5 bases). V gave up 5 bases and J gave up 4 bases, with 11 bases separating them. CDR1 is MGHDK, CDR2 SYGVNS, per germline. The CDR3 contains 13 residues.

This clone was seen more than once but under ten times. CDR3 residues: CASSPDRFSYEQYF. The CDR3 DNA reads as TGTGCCAGCAGCCCGGACAGGTTCTCCTACGAGCAGTACTTC. The chain links TRBV7-6 to TRBJ2-7; 7 nucleotides agree with TRBD1. The trim removed 5 bases at V and 0 bases at J, leaving 4 bases unmatched. CDR1 is SGHVS, CDR2 FNYEAQ, per germline. There are 14 residues in the CDR3.

The V call is TRBV7-2, the J call TRBJ2-1; 9 nucleotides match TRBD2. Germline values: CDR1 SGHTA, CDR2 FQGNSA. The CDR3 length is 18 residues. The V segment lost 4 bases and the J segment 7 bases; nucleotides outside the gene matches: 17. The DNA for the CDR3 is TGTGCCAGCAGCTCAGCCGGGAGTAGCGGGAGAGGGGCGAATGAGCAGTTCTTC. This codes for CASSSAGSSGRGANEQFF.

The chain uses TRBV18 and TRBJ2-1; D perhaps matches TRBD2 (5 bases). V dropped 3 bases and J dropped 6 bases, with 12 bases sitting between them. Germline CDR1 and CDR2: KGHSH and LQKENI. The CDR3 loop spans 14 amino acids. The CDR3 DNA reads TGTGCCAGCTCACCCCTGGATGGGAGCAATGAGCAGTTCTTC. Translated: CASSPLDGSNEQFF. Together with reference TRBV18 and TRBJ2-1, the CDR3 gives the full variable domain: NAGVMQNPRHLVRRRGQEARLRCSPMKGHSHVYWYRQLPEEGLKFMVYLQKENIIDESGMPKERFSAEFPKEGPSILRIQQVVRGDSAAYFCASSPLDGSNEQFFGPGTRLTVL.

This chain joins TRBV20-1 and TRBJ2-4; unclear D gene. CDR3 length equals 11 residues. Germline V gene sequence: CDR1 DFQATT, CDR2 SNEGSKA (reference sequence). V gave up 0 bases and J gave up 9 bases, with 6 bases separating them. CDR3 in DNA: TGCAGTGCTAGAGACTTCGTCATTCAGTACTTC. Its protein is CSARDFVIQYF.

This chain connects TRBV7-3 to TRBJ1-2; 11 bases fit TRBD1. After removal of 4 bases from V and 2 bases from J, the junction contained 0 bases not matched to a gene. Germline-derived CDR1 and CDR2 are SGHTA and FQGTGA. CDR3 length equals 14 residues. DNA of the CDR3: TGTGCCAGCAGCTGGACAGGGGGCAACTATGGCTACACCTTC. Translation gives CASSWTGGNYGYTF.

V and J are TRBV5-1 and TRBJ1-1, with D maybe TRBD1 (6 bases). The CDR3 consists of 14 residues. Germline V gives CDR1 SGHRS, CDR2 YFSETQ. Trimming took off 6 bases at V and 3 bases at J, with 15 bases between the two ends. DNA for the CDR3: TGCGCCAGCAATCTACAGGGTGGAGACACTGAAGCTTTCTTT. Translation: CASNLQGGDTEAFF.

DNA of the CDR3: TGTGCCAGCAGCTTTAAGACAGGGCCTGGAAACACCATATATTTT. Translating it yields CASSFKTGPGNTIYF. This chain uses TRBV9 with TRBJ1-3, with TRBD1 matching over 7 bases. Per germline, CDR1 SGDLS and CDR2 YYNGEE. With V trimmed by 4 bases and J by 2 bases, 6 bases remained unmatched. The CDR3 spans 15 residues.

The V gene is TRBV5-4, the J gene TRBJ2-2, with 7 bases identical to TRBD1. Germline trimming cut 10 bases from V and 0 bases from J; bases unmatched to any gene: 6. The V gene's germline CDR1 is SGHNT and CDR2 YYREEE (reference sequence). This CDR3 region has 14 residues. CDR3 sequence reads: CAVNRGSNTGELFF. The DNA for the CDR3 is TGTGCCGTAAACAGGGGCTCGAACACCGGGGAGCTGTTTTTT.